One and the same sample provided the 11 T cell receptor beta chains below, sequenced in a study of cytomegalovirus exposure and HLA in healthy donors (dated by TCRdb to the late 2010s). The library was produced with the immunoSEQ multiplex PCR assay. For the multiplex PCR, a mixture combining 60 forward primers for TCR Vbeta segments and 13 reverse primers for TCR Jbeta segments was used. Here the immuneACCESS table is served through TCRdb, limited to in-frame sequences with V and J called. Missing clones are a known gap in these copies; in checked studies unresolved V genes cover under half, and the rest lacks a known reason. This sample comprises 84,000 or so clones, 76% of them detected only once. The leading ten clones occupy more than 1.3% of the sample. The specimen was PBMCs. The receptors derive from a male donor in good health and CMV-seronegative.

CDR3 loop: CASSQDDRGETTGELFF. The CDR3 region has the DNA TGCGCCAGCAGCCAAGATGACAGGGGAGAAACCACCGGGGAGCTGTTTTTT. The V gene is TRBV4-3, the J gene TRBJ2-2; 8 bases align to TRBD1. The CDR3 is made up of 17 amino acids. Germline V lookup: CDR1 LGHNA, CDR2 YSLEER. J lost 4 bases, V lost 0 bases, and 7 bases had no gene match.

The chain combines TRBV7-6 with TRBJ2-5; 7 bases line up with TRBD1. Unmatched junction bases numbered 3, after V lost 1 base and J lost 4 bases. CDR3 size: 14 residues. Germline V gene sequence: CDR1 SGHVS, CDR2 FNYEAQ. The CDR3 is CASSLEGAGETQYF. The CDR3 DNA sequence: TGTGCCAGCAGCTTAGAGGGGGCGGGAGAGACCCAGTACTTC.

This clone was detected only once. The V call is TRBV28, the J call TRBJ1-2, with unresolved D. Trimming took 4 bases from V and 4 from J, leaving 16 bases between them. CDR1 and CDR2 from the germline V gene are MDHEN and SYDVKM. This CDR3 comprises 15 residues. In DNA, the CDR3 is TGTGCCAGCAGTTCAGGAGGAGAGAACCCCTATGGCTACACCTTC. Its protein product is CASSSGGENPYGYTF.

This chain uses TRBV5-4 with TRBJ2-1, with D perhaps matching TRBD1 (6 bases). The germline V and J ends were trimmed by 2 bases and 4 bases, with 7 bases remaining between them. The CDR3 loop spans 13 amino acids. Per germline, CDR1 SGHNT and CDR2 YYREEE (reference sequence). CDR3 sequence (DNA): TGTGCCAGCAGCTTTGGACAGTACAATGAGCAGTTCTTC. As protein: CASSFGQYNEQFF.

This sequence joins TRBV4-3 and TRBJ1-2; the D is unclear. The CDR3 loop spans 14 amino acids. The V end lost 1 base, the J end lost 8 bases, and 14 bases lay between the germline ends. Per the germline V gene, CDR1 is LGHNA and CDR2 is YSLEER. In DNA form, the CDR3 reads TGCGCCAGCAGCCAAGTGGATGGGAGACGAGGCTACACCTTC. Encoded protein: CASSQVDGRRGYTF.

V and J are TRBV30 and TRBJ1-2; 8 bases agree with TRBD1. Germline V gives CDR1 GTSNPN, CDR2 SVGIG (reference sequence). The CDR3 consists of 13 residues. The trim removed 5 bases at V and 8 bases at J, leaving 10 bases unmatched. DNA for the CDR3: TGTGCCTGGTTCGCAGGGGGCGCGGGAGGCTACACCTTC. As protein: CAWFAGGAGGYTF.

V gene TRBV25-1 combines with J gene TRBJ1-2; 10 bases are shared with TRBD1. V dropped 6 bases and J dropped 4; count of bases not matched to a gene: 2. CDR1 is MGHDK, CDR2 SYGVNS, per germline. The CDR3 runs to 13 residues. The CDR3: CASRGTGAYGYTF. Here the CDR3 DNA reads TGTGCCAGCAGGGGGACAGGGGCCTATGGCTACACCTTC.

The V and J genes are TRBV2 and TRBJ1-5, with D perhaps TRBD1 (5 bases). This CDR3 is 15 amino acids long. Germline V gives CDR1 SNHLY, CDR2 FYNNEI. V was shortened by 4 bases and J by 2 bases, with 12 bases between the two germline ends. The CDR3 nucleotides are TGTGCCAGCAGTGTCAGGGCCCGAGGCAATCAGCCCCAGCATTTT. It translates to CASSVRARGNQPQHF.

This clone was detected once. Germline is not matched at one junction end, which may reflect a read error. The rearrangement links TRBV7-9 to TRBJ2-4; possible D gene TRBD1, 7 bases. This CDR3 spans 15 amino acids. The V gene's germline CDR1 is SEHNR and CDR2 FQNEAQ (reference sequence). The CDR3 is CSSSFRGEPKNIQYF. The CDR3 DNA reads TGTTCCAGCAGCTTCAGGGGGGAGCCTAAAAACATTCAGTACTTC. Together with reference TRBV7-9 and TRBJ2-4, the CDR3 gives the full variable domain: DTGVSQNPRHKITKRGQNVTFRCDPISEHNRLYWYRQTLGQGPEFLTYFQNEAQLEKSRLLSDRFSAERPKGSFSTLEIQRTEQGDSAMYLCSSSFRGEPKNIQYFGAGTRLSVL.

This sequence joins TRBV7-6 and TRBJ2-1, with a weak D call TRBD2 (6 bases). V was shortened by 2 bases and J by 4 bases, with 18 bases between the two germline ends. The germline V gene has CDR1 SGHVS and CDR2 FNYEAQ. The CDR3 runs to 17 residues. The CDR3 DNA follows: TGTGCCAGCAGCTTATTCCCGGGAGCGAACTCGTACAATGAGCAGTTCTTC. Protein sequence: CASSLFPGANSYNEQFF. Full variable domain (outside the CDR3, taken from reference TRBV7-6 and TRBJ2-1): GAGVSQSPRYKVTKRGQDVALRCDPISGHVSLYWYRQALGQGPEFLTYFNYEAQQDKSGLPNDRFSAERPEGSISTLTIQRTEQRDSAMYRCASSLFPGANSYNEQFFGPGTRLTVL.

The count of this clone is one. This chain connects TRBV4-3 to TRBJ2-3; possibly TRBD2 for D (6 bases). The V gene's germline CDR1 is LGHNA and CDR2 YSLEER. The CDR3 covers 18 residues. The V end lost 0 bases, the J end lost 3 bases, and 19 bases lay between the germline ends. The CDR3 bases are TGCGCCAGCAGCCAAGACAGGAGGGGTCGGGTCGGGACAGATACGCAGTATTTT. It is translated as CASSQDRRGRVGTDTQYF.